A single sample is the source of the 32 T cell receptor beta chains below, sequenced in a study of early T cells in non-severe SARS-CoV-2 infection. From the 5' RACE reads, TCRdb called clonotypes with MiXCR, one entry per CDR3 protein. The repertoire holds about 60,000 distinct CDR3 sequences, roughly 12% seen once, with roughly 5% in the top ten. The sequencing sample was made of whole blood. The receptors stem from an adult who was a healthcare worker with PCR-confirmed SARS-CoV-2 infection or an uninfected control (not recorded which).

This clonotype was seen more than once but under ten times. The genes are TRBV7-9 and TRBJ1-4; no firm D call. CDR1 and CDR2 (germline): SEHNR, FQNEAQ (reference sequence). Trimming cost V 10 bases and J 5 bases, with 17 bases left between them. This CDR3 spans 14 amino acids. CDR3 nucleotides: TGTGCCATCTGGGAGGCCCCGCGCAATGAAAAACTGTTTTTT. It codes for CAIWEAPRNEKLFF. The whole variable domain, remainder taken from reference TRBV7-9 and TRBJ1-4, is DTGVSQNPRHKITKRGQNVTFRCDPISEHNRLYWYRQTLGQGPEFLTYFQNEAQLEKSRLLSDRFSAERPKGSFSTLEIQRTEQGDSAMYLCAIWEAPRNEKLFFGSGTQLSVL.

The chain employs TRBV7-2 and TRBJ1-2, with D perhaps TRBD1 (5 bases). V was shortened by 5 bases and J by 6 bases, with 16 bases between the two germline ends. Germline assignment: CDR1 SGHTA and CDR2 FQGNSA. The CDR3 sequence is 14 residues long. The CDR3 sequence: CASSQNRGGNGYTF. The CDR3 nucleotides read TGTGCCAGCAGCCAGAACCGGGGCGGCAATGGCTACACCTTC.

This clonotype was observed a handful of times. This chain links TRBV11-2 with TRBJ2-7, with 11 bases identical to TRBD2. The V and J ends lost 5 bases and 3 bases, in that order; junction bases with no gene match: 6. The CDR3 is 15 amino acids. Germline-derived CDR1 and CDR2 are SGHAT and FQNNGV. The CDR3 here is CASSQGLAGRYEQYF. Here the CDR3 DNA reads TGTGCCAGCAGCCAAGGACTAGCGGGCCGCTACGAGCAGTACTTC.

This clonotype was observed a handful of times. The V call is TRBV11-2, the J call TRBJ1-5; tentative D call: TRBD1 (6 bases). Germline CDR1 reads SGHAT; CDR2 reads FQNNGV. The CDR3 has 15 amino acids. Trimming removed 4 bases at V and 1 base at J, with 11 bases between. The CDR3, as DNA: TGTGCCAGCAGCTGGTCAGGGGCGAGCAATCAGCCCCAGCATTTT. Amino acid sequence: CASSWSGASNQPQHF. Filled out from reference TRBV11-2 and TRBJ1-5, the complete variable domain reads EAGVAQSPRYKIIEKRQSVAFWCNPISGHATLYWYQQILGQGPKLLIQFQNNGVVDDSQLPKDRFSAERLKGVDSTLKIQPAKLEDSAVYLCASSWSGASNQPQHFGDGTRLSIL.

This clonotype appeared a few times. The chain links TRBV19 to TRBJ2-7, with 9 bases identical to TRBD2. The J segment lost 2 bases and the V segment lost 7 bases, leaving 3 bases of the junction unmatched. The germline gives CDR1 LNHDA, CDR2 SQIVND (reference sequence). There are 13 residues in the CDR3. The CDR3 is CASKAGGAYEQYF. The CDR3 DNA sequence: TGTGCCAGTAAAGCGGGGGGAGCCTACGAGCAGTACTTC.

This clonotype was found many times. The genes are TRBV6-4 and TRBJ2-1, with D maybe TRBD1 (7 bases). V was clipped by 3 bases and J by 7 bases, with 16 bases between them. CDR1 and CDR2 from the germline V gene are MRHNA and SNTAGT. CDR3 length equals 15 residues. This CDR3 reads CASSEEGGAGNEQFF. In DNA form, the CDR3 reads TGTGCCAGCAGTGAGGAAGGGGGCGCGGGAAATGAGCAGTTCTTC.

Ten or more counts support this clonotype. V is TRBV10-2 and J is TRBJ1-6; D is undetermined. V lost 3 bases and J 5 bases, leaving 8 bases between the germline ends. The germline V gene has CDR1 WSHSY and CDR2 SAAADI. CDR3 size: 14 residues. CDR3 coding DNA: TGCGCCAGCAGTGAATTGCTTGATAATTCACCCCTCCACTTT. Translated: CASSELLDNSPLHF.

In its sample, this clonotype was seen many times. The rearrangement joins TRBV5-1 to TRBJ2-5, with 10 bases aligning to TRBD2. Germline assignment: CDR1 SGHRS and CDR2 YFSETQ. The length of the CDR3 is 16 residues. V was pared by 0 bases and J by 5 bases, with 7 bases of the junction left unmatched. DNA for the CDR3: TGCGCCAGCAGCTTGGCCGTAGCGGGAGGTCAGGAGACCCAGTACTTC. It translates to CASSLAVAGGQETQYF. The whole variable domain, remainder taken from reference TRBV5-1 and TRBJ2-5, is KAGVTQTPRYLIKTRGQQVTLSCSPISGHRSVSWYQQTPGQGLQFLFEYFSETQRNKGNFPGRFSGRQFSNSRSEMNVSTLELGDSALYLCASSLAVAGGQETQYFGPGTRLLVL.

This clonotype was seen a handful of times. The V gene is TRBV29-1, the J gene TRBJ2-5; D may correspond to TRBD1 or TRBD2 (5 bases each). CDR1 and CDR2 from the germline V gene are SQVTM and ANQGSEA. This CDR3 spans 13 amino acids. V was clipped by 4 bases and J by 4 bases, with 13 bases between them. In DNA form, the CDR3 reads TGCAGCGTTGTAATATCGGGGCGAGAGACCCAGTACTTC. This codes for CSVVISGRETQYF.

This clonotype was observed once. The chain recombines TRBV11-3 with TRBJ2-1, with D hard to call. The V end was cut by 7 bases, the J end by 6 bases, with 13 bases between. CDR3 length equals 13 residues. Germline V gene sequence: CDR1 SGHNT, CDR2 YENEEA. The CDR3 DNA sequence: TGTGCCAGCACCCCTCCGTCAAGCAATGAGCAGTTCTTC. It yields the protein CASTPPSSNEQFF. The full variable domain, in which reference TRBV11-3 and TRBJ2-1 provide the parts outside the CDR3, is EAGVVQSPRYKIIEKKQPVAFWCNPISGHNTLYWYLQNLGQGPELLIRYENEEAVDDSQLPKDRFSAERLKGVDSTLKIQPAELGDSAVYLCASTPPSSNEQFFGPGTRLTVL.

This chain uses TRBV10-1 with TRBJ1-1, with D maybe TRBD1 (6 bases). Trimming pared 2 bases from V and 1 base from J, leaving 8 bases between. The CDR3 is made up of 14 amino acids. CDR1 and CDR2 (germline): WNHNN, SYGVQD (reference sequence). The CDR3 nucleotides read TGCGCCAGCAGTGAGCAGGGGACGAACACTGAAGCTTTCTTT. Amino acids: CASSEQGTNTEAFF.

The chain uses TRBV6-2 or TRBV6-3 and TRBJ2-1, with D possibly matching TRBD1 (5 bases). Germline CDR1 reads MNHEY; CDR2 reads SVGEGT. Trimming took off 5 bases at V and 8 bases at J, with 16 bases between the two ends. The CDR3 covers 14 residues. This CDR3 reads CASSRGPLGDEQFF. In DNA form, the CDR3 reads TGTGCCAGCAGTAGGGGTCCGCTTGGCGATGAGCAGTTCTTC.

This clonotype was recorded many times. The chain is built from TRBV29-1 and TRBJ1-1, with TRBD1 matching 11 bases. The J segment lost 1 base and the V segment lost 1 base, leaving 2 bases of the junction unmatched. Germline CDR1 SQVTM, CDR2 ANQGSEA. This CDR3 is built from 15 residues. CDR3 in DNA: TGCAGCGTTGAAGGGACAGGGGGCGCGAACACTGAAGCTTTCTTT. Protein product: CSVEGTGGANTEAFF.

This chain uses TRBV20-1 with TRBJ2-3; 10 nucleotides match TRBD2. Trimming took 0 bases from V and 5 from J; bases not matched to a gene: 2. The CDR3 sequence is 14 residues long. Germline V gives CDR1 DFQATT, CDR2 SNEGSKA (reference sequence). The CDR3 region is CSARDASGGDTQYF. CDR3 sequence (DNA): TGCAGTGCTAGAGACGCTAGCGGGGGAGATACGCAGTATTTT.

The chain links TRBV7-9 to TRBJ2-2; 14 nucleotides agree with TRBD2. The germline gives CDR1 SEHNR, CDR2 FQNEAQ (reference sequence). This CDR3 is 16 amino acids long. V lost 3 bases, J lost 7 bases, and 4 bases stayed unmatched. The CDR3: CASSLGLAGDHGELFF. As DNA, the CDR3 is TGTGCCAGCAGCTTGGGACTAGCGGGAGACCACGGGGAGCTGTTTTTT.

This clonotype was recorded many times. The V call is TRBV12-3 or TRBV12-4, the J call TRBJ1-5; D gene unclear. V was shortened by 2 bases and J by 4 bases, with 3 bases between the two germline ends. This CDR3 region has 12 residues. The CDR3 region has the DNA TGTGCCAGCAGTTTAACGAATCAGCCCCAGCATTTT. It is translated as CASSLTNQPQHF.

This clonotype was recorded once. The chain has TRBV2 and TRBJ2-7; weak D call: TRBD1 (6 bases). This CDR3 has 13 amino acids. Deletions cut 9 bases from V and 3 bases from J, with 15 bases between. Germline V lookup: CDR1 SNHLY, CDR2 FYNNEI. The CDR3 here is CASQTGAGYEQYF. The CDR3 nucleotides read TGTGCCAGTCAGACAGGCGCGGGCTACGAGCAGTACTTC.

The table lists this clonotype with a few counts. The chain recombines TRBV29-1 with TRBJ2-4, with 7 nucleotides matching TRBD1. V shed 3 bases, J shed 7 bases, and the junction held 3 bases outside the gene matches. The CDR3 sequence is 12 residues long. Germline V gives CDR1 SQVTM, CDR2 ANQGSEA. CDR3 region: CSVDTGANIQYF. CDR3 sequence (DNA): TGCAGCGTTGATACAGGGGCCAACATTCAGTACTTC.

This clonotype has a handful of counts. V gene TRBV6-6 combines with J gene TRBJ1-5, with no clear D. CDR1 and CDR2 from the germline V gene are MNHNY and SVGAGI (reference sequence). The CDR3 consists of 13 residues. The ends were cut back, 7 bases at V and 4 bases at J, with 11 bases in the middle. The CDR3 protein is CASTNSVNQPQHF. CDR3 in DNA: TGTGCCAGCACCAACAGCGTAAATCAGCCCCAGCATTTT.

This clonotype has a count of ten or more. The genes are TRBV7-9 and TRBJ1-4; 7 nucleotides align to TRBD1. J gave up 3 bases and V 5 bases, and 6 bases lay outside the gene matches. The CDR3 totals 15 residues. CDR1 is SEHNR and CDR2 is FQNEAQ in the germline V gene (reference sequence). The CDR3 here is CASSPRQGANEKLFF. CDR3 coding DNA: TGTGCCAGCAGCCCCCGACAGGGTGCTAATGAAAAACTGTTTTTT.

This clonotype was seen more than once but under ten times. CDR3 amino acids: CASSSAGTGNNEQYF. CDR3 nucleotide sequence: TGTGCCAGCAGTTCCGCCGGGACAGGGAACAACGAGCAGTACTTC. The rearrangement joins TRBV28 to TRBJ2-7; 9 bases line up with TRBD1. V gave up 4 bases and J gave up 5 bases; unmatched junction bases: 9. The germline V gene encodes CDR1 MDHEN and CDR2 SYDVKM. This CDR3 region has 15 residues.

For the CDR3, the DNA is TGTGCCAGCAGTACCGGGACAGGGGTTGGCTACACCTTC. Amino acid sequence: CASSTGTGVGYTF. The chain couples TRBV12-3 or TRBV12-4 to TRBJ1-2; 10 nucleotides align to TRBD1. With 5 bases clipped from V and 7 bases from J, the junction kept 4 bases outside the gene matches. The CDR3 is made up of 13 amino acids.

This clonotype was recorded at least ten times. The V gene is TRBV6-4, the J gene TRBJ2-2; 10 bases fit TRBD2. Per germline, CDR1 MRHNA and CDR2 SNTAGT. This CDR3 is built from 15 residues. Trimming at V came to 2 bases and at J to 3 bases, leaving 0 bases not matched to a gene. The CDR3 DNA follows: TGTGCCAGCAGTGACGGGACTAGCGACACCGGGGAGCTGTTTTTT. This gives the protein CASSDGTSDTGELFF.

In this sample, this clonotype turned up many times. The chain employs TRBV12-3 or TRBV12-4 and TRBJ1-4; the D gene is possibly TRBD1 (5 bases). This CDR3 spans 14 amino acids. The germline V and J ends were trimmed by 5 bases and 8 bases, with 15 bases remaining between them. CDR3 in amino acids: CASSPSDKGEKLFF. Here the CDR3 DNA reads TGTGCCAGCAGTCCTTCGGACAAGGGCGAAAAACTGTTTTTT.

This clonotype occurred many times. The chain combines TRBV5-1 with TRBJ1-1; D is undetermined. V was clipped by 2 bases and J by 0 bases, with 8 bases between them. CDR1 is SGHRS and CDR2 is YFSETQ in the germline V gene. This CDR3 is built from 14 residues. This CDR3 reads CASSFEALNTEAFF. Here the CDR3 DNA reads TGCGCCAGCAGCTTCGAGGCCCTGAACACTGAAGCTTTCTTT. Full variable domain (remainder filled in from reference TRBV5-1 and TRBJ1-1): KAGVTQTPRYLIKTRGQQVTLSCSPISGHRSVSWYQQTPGQGLQFLFEYFSETQRNKGNFPGRFSGRQFSNSRSEMNVSTLELGDSALYLCASSFEALNTEAFFGQGTRLTVV.

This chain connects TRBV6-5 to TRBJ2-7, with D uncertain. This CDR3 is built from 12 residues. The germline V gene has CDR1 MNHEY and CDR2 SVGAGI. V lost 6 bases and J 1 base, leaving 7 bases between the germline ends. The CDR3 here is CASRGMSYEQYF. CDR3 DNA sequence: TGTGCCAGCAGGGGCATGTCCTACGAGCAGTACTTC.

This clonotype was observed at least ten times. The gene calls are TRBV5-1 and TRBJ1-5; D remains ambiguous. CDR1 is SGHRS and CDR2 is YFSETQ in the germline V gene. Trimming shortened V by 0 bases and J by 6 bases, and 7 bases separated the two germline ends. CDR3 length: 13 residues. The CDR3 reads CASSLGGSQPQHF. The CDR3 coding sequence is TGCGCCAGCAGCTTGGGGGGTAGTCAGCCCCAGCATTTT. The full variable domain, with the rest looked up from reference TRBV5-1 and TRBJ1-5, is KAGVTQTPRYLIKTRGQQVTLSCSPISGHRSVSWYQQTPGQGLQFLFEYFSETQRNKGNFPGRFSGRQFSNSRSEMNVSTLELGDSALYLCASSLGGSQPQHFGDGTRLSIL.

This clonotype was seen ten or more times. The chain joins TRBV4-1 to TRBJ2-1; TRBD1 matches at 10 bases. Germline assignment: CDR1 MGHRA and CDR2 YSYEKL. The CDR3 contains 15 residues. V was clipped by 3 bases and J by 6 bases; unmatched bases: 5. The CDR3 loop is CASSHGTGDLNEQFF. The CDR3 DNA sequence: TGCGCCAGCAGCCATGGGACAGGGGACCTCAATGAGCAGTTCTTC.

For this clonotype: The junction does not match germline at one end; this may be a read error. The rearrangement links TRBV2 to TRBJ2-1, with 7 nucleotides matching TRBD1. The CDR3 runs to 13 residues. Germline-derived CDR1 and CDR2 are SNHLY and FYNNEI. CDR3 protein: CASTMGQYNELFF. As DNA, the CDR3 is TGTGCCAGCACTATGGGACAGTACAATGAGCTGTTCTTC.

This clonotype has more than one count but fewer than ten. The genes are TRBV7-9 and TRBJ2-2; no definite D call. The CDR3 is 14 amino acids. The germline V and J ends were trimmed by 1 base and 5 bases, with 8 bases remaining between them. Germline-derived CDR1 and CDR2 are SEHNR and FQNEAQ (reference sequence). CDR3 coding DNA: TGTGCCAGCAGCTTAGTGTCGGAAACCGGGGAGCTGTTTTTT. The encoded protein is CASSLVSETGELFF.

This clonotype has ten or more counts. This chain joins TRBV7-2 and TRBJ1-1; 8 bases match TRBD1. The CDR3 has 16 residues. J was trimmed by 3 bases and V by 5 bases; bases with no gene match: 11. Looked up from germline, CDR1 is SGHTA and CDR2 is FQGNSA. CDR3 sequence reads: CASSQTGGLRYTEAFF. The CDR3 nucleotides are TGTGCCAGCAGCCAAACAGGGGGTCTCCGCTACACTGAAGCTTTCTTT.

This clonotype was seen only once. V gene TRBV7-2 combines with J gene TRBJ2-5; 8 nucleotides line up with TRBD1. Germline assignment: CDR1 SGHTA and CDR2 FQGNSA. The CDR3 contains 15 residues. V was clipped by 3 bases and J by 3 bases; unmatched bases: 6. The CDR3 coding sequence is TGTGCCAGCAGCTTTCAGACAGGGGAAAAAGAGACCCAGTACTTC. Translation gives CASSFQTGEKETQYF. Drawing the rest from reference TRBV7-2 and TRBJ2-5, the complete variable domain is GAGVSQSPSNKVTEKGKDVELRCDPISGHTALYWYRQSLGQGLEFLIYFQGNSAPDKSGLPSDRFSAERTGGSVSTLTIQRTQQEDSAVYLCASSFQTGEKETQYFGPGTRLLVL.